Each of the 26 T cell receptor beta chains below was sequenced from the same sample in a study of blood T cell repertoires in COVID-19. Produced via immunoSEQ multiplex PCR; TCRdb's table is partial and in-frame only. The sample lists 150,000 to 190,000 clones; 84% were seen once. Specimen: PBMCs or T cells enriched from blood (not recorded which). The receptors here all came from a man aged 45-65 years who had recovered from COVID-19.

This clone came up once. The V call is TRBV3-1 (or the pseudogene TRBV3-2), the J call TRBJ1-5, with D tentatively TRBD1 (6 bases). The CDR3 has 15 amino acids. Germline V CDR1 and CDR2: LGHDT, YNNKEL (reference sequence). The germline V and J ends were trimmed by 3 bases and 5 bases, with 14 bases remaining between them. CDR3 amino acids: CASSQEQGLHQPQHF. CDR3 DNA sequence: TGTGCCAGCAGCCAGGAACAGGGTTTGCATCAGCCCCAGCATTTT.

In this sample, this clone turned up a few times. The V gene is TRBV19, the J gene TRBJ2-2; a possible D gene is TRBD2 (5 bases). In germline, CDR1 is LNHDA, CDR2 SQIVND (reference sequence). V lost 5 bases to trimming and J lost 4 bases, with 8 bases between them. The CDR3 totals 13 residues. The CDR3 DNA is TGTGCCAGTAGTTTGCGGGCCACCGGGGAGCTGTTTTTT. It translates to CASSLRATGELFF. Variable domain in full (rest from reference TRBV19 and TRBJ2-2): DGGITQSPKYLFRKEGQNVTLSCEQNLNHDAMYWYRQDPGQGLRLIYYSQIVNDFQKGDIAEGYSVSREKKESFPLTVTSAQKNPTAFYLCASSLRATGELFFGEGSRLTVL.

This chain links TRBV7-2 with TRBJ1-5; D might be TRBD1 (5 bases). V gave up 2 bases and J gave up 1 base, with 15 bases separating them. The CDR3 runs 17 residues. Germline V lookup: CDR1 SGHTA, CDR2 FQGNSA. CDR3 sequence: CASSLTFGQGSNQPQHF. The CDR3 nucleotides are TGTGCCAGCAGCTTAACCTTTGGGCAGGGAAGCAATCAGCCCCAGCATTTT. Combining the CDR3 with reference TRBV7-2 and TRBJ1-5 gives the whole variable domain GAGVSQSPSNKVTEKGKDVELRCDPISGHTALYWYRQSLGQGLEFLIYFQGNSAPDKSGLPSDRFSAERTGGSVSTLTIQRTQQEDSAVYLCASSLTFGQGSNQPQHFGDGTRLSIL.

This clone was seen a few times. The chain is built from TRBV28 and TRBJ1-4; possibly TRBD1 for D (6 bases). The length of the CDR3 is 15 residues. Germline V gives CDR1 MDHEN, CDR2 SYDVKM. V lost 7 bases and J 8 bases, leaving 20 bases between the germline ends. This CDR3 reads CASTSRTVIVEKLFF. DNA for the CDR3: TGTGCCAGCACCTCCCGGACAGTAATAGTAGAAAAACTGTTTTTT.

V usage is TRBV27 and J usage is TRBJ1-1; TRBD1 matches at 7 bases. CDR1 is MNHEY, CDR2 SMNVEV, per germline (reference sequence). The CDR3 spans 14 residues. V dropped 5 bases and J dropped 4; count of bases not matched to a gene: 7. The CDR3 reads CASSPRRDSTEAFF. DNA of the CDR3: TGTGCCAGCAGTCCCAGAAGGGACAGCACTGAAGCTTTCTTT.

V is TRBV4-3 and J is TRBJ2-1, with D perhaps TRBD1 (6 bases). V lost 0 bases and J 6 bases, leaving 9 bases between the germline ends. The CDR3 is made up of 14 amino acids. Germline V gene data show CDR1 as LGHNA and CDR2 as YSLEER. The CDR3 DNA reads TGCGCCAGCAGCCAAGAACTCAGGGGCAATGAGCAGTTCTTC. This translates into CASSQELRGNEQFF.

The chain carries TRBV29-1 and TRBJ2-7; 11 nucleotides match TRBD1. The V gene's germline CDR1 is SQVTM and CDR2 ANQGSEA. Unmatched junction bases numbered 7, after V lost 2 bases and J lost 7 bases. This CDR3 is built from 14 residues. The CDR3 spells CSVERDRGATEQYF. In DNA, the CDR3 is TGCAGCGTTGAAAGGGACAGGGGGGCTACAGAGCAGTACTTC.

This clone was recorded a few times. The rearrangement uses TRBV7-9 and TRBJ1-2, with D unresolved. Germline CDR1 is SEHNR and CDR2 is FQNEAQ (reference sequence). The CDR3 loop spans 13 amino acids. Trimming took off 2 bases at V and 2 bases at J, with 6 bases between the two ends. The CDR3 nucleotides read TGTGCCAGCAGCTTAACACAGAACTATGGCTACACCTTC. Its translation: CASSLTQNYGYTF.

V is TRBV5-4 and J is TRBJ1-4, with D perhaps TRBD1 (6 bases). The CDR3 has 17 amino acids. Germline V gene lookup returns CDR1 SGHNT and CDR2 YYREEE (reference sequence). The ends were cut back, 0 bases at V and 4 bases at J, with 16 bases in the middle. The CDR3 reads CASSLGGGGQLNEKLFF. The CDR3 coding sequence is TGTGCCAGCAGCTTGGGTGGCGGGGGGCAACTTAATGAAAAACTGTTTTTT.

CDR3 coding DNA: TGTGCCAGTAACCTTAACAGGGCCACTGAAGCTTTCTTT. Amino acids: CASNLNRATEAFF. This chain connects TRBV19 to TRBJ1-1, with a tentative D call TRBD1 (6 bases). This CDR3 region has 13 residues. Trimming stripped 7 bases from V and 4 bases from J, with 13 bases between. Germline CDR1 and CDR2: LNHDA and SQIVND (reference sequence).

V usage is TRBV4-2 and J usage is TRBJ2-3; 10 bases are a match to TRBD1. J was trimmed by 3 bases and V by 0 bases; bases with no gene match: 3. The germline V gene encodes CDR1 LGHNA and CDR2 YNFKEQ. CDR3 length: 16 amino acids. The CDR3 nucleotides are TGTGCCAGCAGCCAAGATCCGGGACAGGGGACAGATACGCAGTATTTT. Protein sequence: CASSQDPGQGTDTQYF.

In regard to this clone: At the DNA level, this CDR3 is encoded by other sequences in the same sample as well. The V and J genes are TRBV29-1 and TRBJ1-1, with TRBD1 identical over 10 bases. From germline, CDR1 is SQVTM and CDR2 ANQGSEA. V shed 7 bases and J 1 base; nucleotides not matched to a gene: 3. The CDR3 length is 13 residues. This chain's CDR3 is CSARDRGNTEAFF. CDR3 nucleotides: TGCAGCGCCCGGGACAGGGGGAACACTGAAGCTTTCTTT.

J is TRBJ2-3 and V is TRBV5-1; TRBD2 matches at 9 bases. Germline values: CDR1 SGHRS, CDR2 YFSETQ. The CDR3 is made up of 15 amino acids. V lost 0 bases, J lost 3 bases, and 2 bases stayed unmatched. The CDR3 nucleotides read TGCGCCAGCAGCTTGGATAGCGGGGGAACAGATACGCAGTATTTT. It codes for CASSLDSGGTDTQYF.

The chain recombines TRBV5-6 with TRBJ2-5; tentatively, D is TRBD1 (6 bases). This CDR3 spans 14 amino acids. Germline V CDR1 and CDR2: SGHDT, YYEEEE. V lost 6 bases, J lost 5 bases, and 17 bases lay in between. The DNA for the CDR3 is TGTGCCAGCACAATATTGGGGGCGAGGGAGACCCAGTACTTC. Amino acid sequence: CASTILGARETQYF.

The genes are TRBV19 and TRBJ2-1; 7 bases are shared with TRBD2. Germline values: CDR1 LNHDA, CDR2 SQIVND (reference sequence). Unmatched junction bases numbered 8, after V lost 3 bases and J lost 6 bases. This CDR3 region has 15 residues. In nucleotides, the CDR3 is TGTGCCAGTAGTATTATCGGGACTAACAGCAATGAGCAGTTCTTC. It specifies CASSIIGTNSNEQFF.

This clone was counted ten times or more. The chain couples TRBV6-1 to TRBJ1-5, with 7 bases fitting TRBD1. J lost 6 bases, V lost 3 bases, and 8 bases had no gene match. The CDR3 is 15 residues long. CDR1 and CDR2 (germline): MNHNS, SASEGT. As DNA, the CDR3 is TGTGCCAGCAGTGATGGGACAGAGGGGATTCAGCCCCAGCATTTT. It codes for CASSDGTEGIQPQHF.

The chain couples TRBV25-1 to TRBJ1-1, with D perhaps matching TRBD1 (6 bases). The CDR3 is 18 residues long. Per germline, CDR1 MGHDK and CDR2 SYGVNS. Trimming took 0 bases from V and 2 from J, leaving 19 bases between them. The CDR3 nucleotides are TGTGCCAGCAGTGAATATGGGGGCGGCGGGGGGCTTAACACTGAAGCTTTCTTT. This sequence encodes CASSEYGGGGGLNTEAFF. Based on the CDR3 plus reference TRBV25-1 and TRBJ1-1, the full variable domain is EADIYQTPRYLVIGTGKKITLECSQTMGHDKMYWYQQDPGMELHLIHYSYGVNSTEKGDLSSESTVSRIRTEHFPLTLESARPSHTSQYLCASSEYGGGGGLNTEAFFGQGTRLTVV.

This clone appeared a single time. As DNA, the CDR3 is TGTGCCAGCAGCCGAGGTCTAGCGGCAACGTACCAAGAGACCCAGTACTTC. Its translation: CASSRGLAATYQETQYF. The chain employs TRBV14 and TRBJ2-5; 7 positions agree with TRBD2. Germline V gene sequence: CDR1 SGHDN, CDR2 FVKESK. V dropped 4 bases and J dropped 0; count of bases not matched to a gene: 11. The CDR3 runs 17 residues.

The V call is TRBV2, the J call TRBJ2-3, with 11 bases that match TRBD2. With V trimmed by 6 bases and J by 1 base, 6 bases remained unmatched. The CDR3 has 16 residues. Germline lookup yields CDR1 SNHLY and CDR2 FYNNEI. CDR3 DNA: TGTGCCAGCAGAAAAGGGACTAGCGGACGCACAGATACGCAGTATTTT. It translates to CASRKGTSGRTDTQYF.

This clone was seen only once. CDR3 protein: CASSLTGGSYEQYF. The CDR3 nucleotides read TGTGCCAGCAGCTTAACGGGGGGGTCCTACGAGCAGTACTTC. The gene calls are TRBV11-2 and TRBJ2-7; TRBD2 matches 8 bases. CDR3 size: 14 residues. Germline assignment: CDR1 SGHAT and CDR2 FQNNGV. V gave up 2 bases and J gave up 1 base; unmatched junction bases: 1.

This clone showed up just once. V and J are TRBV19 and TRBJ2-1; 9 bases map to TRBD1. CDR1 LNHDA and CDR2 SQIVND come from the germline V gene (reference sequence). Losses at the gene ends were 5 bases for V and 0 bases for J; bases not matched to a gene: 8. The CDR3 loop spans 17 amino acids. CDR3 protein: CASSLRDRASSYNEQFF. The CDR3 region has the DNA TGTGCCAGTAGTCTCCGGGACAGGGCAAGCTCCTACAATGAGCAGTTCTTC. The full variable domain, completed using reference TRBV19 and TRBJ2-1, is DGGITQSPKYLFRKEGQNVTLSCEQNLNHDAMYWYRQDPGQGLRLIYYSQIVNDFQKGDIAEGYSVSREKKESFPLTVTSAQKNPTAFYLCASSLRDRASSYNEQFFGPGTRLTVL.

V gene TRBV5-1 combines with J gene TRBJ2-1, with 10 positions matching TRBD1. Germline lookup yields CDR1 SGHRS and CDR2 YFSETQ. The CDR3 contains 17 residues. With 4 bases clipped from V and 4 bases from J, the junction kept 11 bases outside the gene matches. CDR3 loop: CASSTSSTGGIYNEQFF. DNA of the CDR3: TGCGCCAGCAGCACATCCTCGACAGGGGGCATTTACAATGAGCAGTTCTTC.

CDR3 loop: CAWSVQGGQPQHF. CDR3 coding DNA: TGTGCCTGGAGTGTACAGGGCGGGCAGCCCCAGCATTTT. The chain has TRBV30 and TRBJ1-5; tentatively, D is TRBD1 (6 bases). Germline CDR1 is GTSNPN and CDR2 is SVGIG (reference sequence). The V end lost 0 bases, the J end lost 7 bases, and 10 bases lay between the germline ends. This CDR3 has 13 amino acids.

The V gene is TRBV30, the J gene TRBJ1-2; the D gene is possibly TRBD1 (6 bases). V shed 0 bases and J shed 13 bases, with 12 bases lying between them. Germline CDR1 GTSNPN, CDR2 SVGIG (reference sequence). The CDR3 runs 11 residues. CDR3 sequence: CAWSVQGRGTF. Here the CDR3 DNA reads TGTGCCTGGAGTGTACAGGGCAGGGGCACCTTC.

This rearrangement joins TRBV6-6 to TRBJ2-3, with 9 bases aligning to TRBD1. CDR1 is MNHNY, CDR2 SVGAGI, per germline (reference sequence). CDR3 length: 13 residues. Trimming cost V 5 bases and J 9 bases; bases outside gene matches: 6. The CDR3 DNA sequence: TGTGCCAGCAGTCCCGATGACAGGGGGACGCAGTATTTT. Amino acid sequence: CASSPDDRGTQYF.

The chain employs TRBV11-3 and TRBJ1-6; D not resolved. Germline CDR1 SGHNT, CDR2 YENEEA. This CDR3 has 14 residues. Trimming stripped 5 bases from V and 10 bases from J, with 15 bases between. The CDR3, as DNA: TGTGCCAGCAGCCTCTCGGGGTATGGCTCACCCCTCCACTTT. Its protein is CASSLSGYGSPLHF. The full variable domain, rest sourced from reference TRBV11-3 and TRBJ1-6, is EAGVVQSPRYKIIEKKQPVAFWCNPISGHNTLYWYLQNLGQGPELLIRYENEEAVDDSQLPKDRFSAERLKGVDSTLKIQPAELGDSAVYLCASSLSGYGSPLHFGNGTRLTVT.